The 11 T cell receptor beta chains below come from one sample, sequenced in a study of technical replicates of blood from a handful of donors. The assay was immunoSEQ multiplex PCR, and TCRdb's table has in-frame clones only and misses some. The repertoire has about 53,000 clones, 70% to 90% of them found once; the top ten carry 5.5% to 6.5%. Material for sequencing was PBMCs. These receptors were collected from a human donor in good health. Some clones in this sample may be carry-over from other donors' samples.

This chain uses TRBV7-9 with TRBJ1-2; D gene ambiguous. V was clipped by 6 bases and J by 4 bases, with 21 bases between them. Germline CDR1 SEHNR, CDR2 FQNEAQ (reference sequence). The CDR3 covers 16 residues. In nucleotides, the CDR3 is TGTGCCAGCAGTCACCCCCGTTCCCAGTGGGCCTATGGCTACACCTTC. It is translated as CASSHPRSQWAYGYTF.

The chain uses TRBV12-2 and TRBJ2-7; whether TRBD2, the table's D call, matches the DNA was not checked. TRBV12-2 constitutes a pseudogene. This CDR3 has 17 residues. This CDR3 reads CAEDGLAGGLSSYEQYF. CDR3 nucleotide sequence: TGTGCAGAAGATGGGCTAGCGGGGGGCTTATCTTCCTACGAGCAGTACTTC.

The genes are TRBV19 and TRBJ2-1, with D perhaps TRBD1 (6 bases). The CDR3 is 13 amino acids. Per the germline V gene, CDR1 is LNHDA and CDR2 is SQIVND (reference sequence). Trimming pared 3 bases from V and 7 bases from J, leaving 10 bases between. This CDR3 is CASSIKRGNEQFF. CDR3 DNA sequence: TGTGCCAGTAGTATCAAGAGGGGGAATGAGCAGTTCTTC.

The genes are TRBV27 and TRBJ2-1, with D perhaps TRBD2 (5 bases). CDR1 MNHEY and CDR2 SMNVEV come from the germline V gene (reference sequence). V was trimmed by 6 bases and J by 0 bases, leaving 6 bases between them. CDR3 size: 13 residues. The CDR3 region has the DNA TGTGCCAGCAGAGGGAGCTCCTACAATGAGCAGTTCTTC. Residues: CASRGSSYNEQFF.

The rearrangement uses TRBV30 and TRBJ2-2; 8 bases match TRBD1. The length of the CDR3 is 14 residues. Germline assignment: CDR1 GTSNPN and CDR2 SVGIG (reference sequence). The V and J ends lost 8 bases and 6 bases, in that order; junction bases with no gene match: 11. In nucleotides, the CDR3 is TGTGCCCTGGAGGCCTCAGGGGGCCCCGGGGAGCTGTTTTTT. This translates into CALEASGGPGELFF.

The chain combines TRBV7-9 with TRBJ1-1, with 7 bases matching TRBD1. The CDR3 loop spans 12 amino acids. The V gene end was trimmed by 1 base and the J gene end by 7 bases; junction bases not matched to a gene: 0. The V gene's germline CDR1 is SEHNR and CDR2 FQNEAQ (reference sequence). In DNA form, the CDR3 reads TGTGCCAGCAGCTTAGACAGGGGTGAAGCTTTCTTT. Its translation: CASSLDRGEAFF. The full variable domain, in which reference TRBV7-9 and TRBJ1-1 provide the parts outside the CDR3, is DTGVSQNPRHKITKRGQNVTFRCDPISEHNRLYWYRQTLGQGPEFLTYFQNEAQLEKSRLLSDRFSAERPKGSFSTLEIQRTEQGDSAMYLCASSLDRGEAFFGQGTRLTVV.

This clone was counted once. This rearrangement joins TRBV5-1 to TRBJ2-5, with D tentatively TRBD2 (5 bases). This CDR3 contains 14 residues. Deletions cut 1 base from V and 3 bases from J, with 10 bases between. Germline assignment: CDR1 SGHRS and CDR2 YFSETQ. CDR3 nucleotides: TGCGCCAGCAGCTTGCATCCAGCGGAAGAGACCCAGTACTTC. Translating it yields CASSLHPAEETQYF.

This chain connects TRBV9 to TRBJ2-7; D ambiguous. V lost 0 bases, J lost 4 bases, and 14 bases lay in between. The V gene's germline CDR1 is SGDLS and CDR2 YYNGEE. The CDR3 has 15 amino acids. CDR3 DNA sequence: TGTGCCAGCAGCGTAGCTTCGGGTGATGGGTACGAGCAGTACTTC. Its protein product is CASSVASGDGYEQYF.

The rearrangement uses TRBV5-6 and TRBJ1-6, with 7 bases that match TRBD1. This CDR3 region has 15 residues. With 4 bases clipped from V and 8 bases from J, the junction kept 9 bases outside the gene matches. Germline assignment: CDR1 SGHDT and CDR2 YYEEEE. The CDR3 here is CASSRRTGDYSPLHF. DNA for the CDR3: TGTGCCAGCAGCCGCCGCACAGGGGACTATTCACCCCTCCACTTT.

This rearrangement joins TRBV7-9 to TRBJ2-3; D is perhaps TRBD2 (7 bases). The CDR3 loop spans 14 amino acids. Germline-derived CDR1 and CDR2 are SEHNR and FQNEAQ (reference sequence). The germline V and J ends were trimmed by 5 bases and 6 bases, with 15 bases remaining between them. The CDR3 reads CASSPRGGSDTQYF. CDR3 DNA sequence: TGTGCCAGCAGCCCTAGGGGGGGATCGGATACGCAGTATTTT. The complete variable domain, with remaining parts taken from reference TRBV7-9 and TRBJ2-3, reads DTGVSQNPRHKITKRGQNVTFRCDPISEHNRLYWYRQTLGQGPEFLTYFQNEAQLEKSRLLSDRFSAERPKGSFSTLEIQRTEQGDSAMYLCASSPRGGSDTQYFGPGTRLTVL.

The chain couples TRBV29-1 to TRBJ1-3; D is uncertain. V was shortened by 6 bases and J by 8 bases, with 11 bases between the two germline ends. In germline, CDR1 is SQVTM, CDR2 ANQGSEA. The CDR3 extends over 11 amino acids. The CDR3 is CSVESEDTIYF. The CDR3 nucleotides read TGCAGCGTAGAATCGGAGGACACCATATATTTT.